The rows below give T cell receptor beta chains drawn from one sample of a study of memory CD4+ T cells and cytomegalovirus serostatus. The table came from immunoSEQ multiplex PCR; TCRdb's copy has only in-frame clones and leaves some out. The sample includes 25,000 to 30,000 clones, more than 70% of them seen just once. Specimen: memory CD4+ T cells from blood. These receptors were taken from an adult in good health and CMV-seronegative. Both conserved end residues are part of each CDR3. The D gene is left open where the match is weak. Clone sizes are given selectively: once, few, many, or a class where the clone is expanded.

D gene: -
V gene: TRBV2
clone size: few
J gene: TRBJ2-5
CDR3 length: 14
CDR3 DNA: TGTGCCACCAAATTCCCGGCGTTAAAAGAGACCCAGTACTTC
CDR3 protein: CATKFPALKETQYF

D gene: -
V gene: TRBV6-1
clone size: -
J gene: TRBJ2-1
CDR3 length: 14
CDR3 DNA: TGTGCCAGCATTAGGGACCGAAGCTACAATGAGCAGTTCTTC
CDR3 protein: CASIRDRSYNEQFF

D gene: TRBD1
V gene: TRBV7-9
clone size: -
J gene: TRBJ2-7
CDR3 length: 16
CDR3 DNA: TGTGCCAGCAGCGTAAGAGGGGGGACAGGGGGGCACGAGCAGTACTTC
CDR3 protein: CASSVRGGTGGHEQYF

D gene: -
V gene: TRBV11-2
clone size: -
J gene: TRBJ2-7
CDR3 length: 15
CDR3 DNA: TGTGCCAGCAGCTTAGGGAGGGGGCGATCCTACGAGCAGTACTTC
CDR3 protein: CASSLGRGRSYEQYF

D gene: TRBD1
V gene: TRBV27
clone size: -
J gene: TRBJ1-5
CDR3 length: 14
CDR3 DNA: TGTGCCAGCAGAGGACAGGGTCCCAATCAGCCCCAGCATTTT
CDR3 protein: CASRGQGPNQPQHF

D gene: TRBD2
V gene: TRBV5-1
clone size: -
J gene: TRBJ2-4
CDR3 length: 18
CDR3 DNA: TGCGCCAGCAGCTTGGCGCCTAGCGGGGGGGCAGCCAAAAACATTCAGTACTTC
CDR3 protein: CASSLAPSGGAAKNIQYF

D gene: -
V gene: TRBV28
clone size: -
J gene: TRBJ2-6
CDR3 length: 18
CDR3 DNA: TGTGCCAGCAGTTTATACGGGCCATCCGTCTCTGGGGCCAACGTCCTGACTTTC
CDR3 protein: CASSLYGPSVSGANVLTF

D gene: TRBD1
V gene: TRBV2
clone size: -
J gene: TRBJ2-6
CDR3 length: 17
CDR3 DNA: TGTGCCAGCAGTGAGGGGGCGACAGGGGCTGGGGCCAACGTCCTGACTTTC
CDR3 protein: CASSEGATGAGANVLTF

D gene: -
V gene: TRBV7-2
clone size: -
J gene: TRBJ1-2
CDR3 length: 12
CDR3 DNA: TGTGCCAGCAGCTTACATACCTATGGCTACACCTTC
CDR3 protein: CASSLHTYGYTF

D gene: -
V gene: TRBV5-1
clone size: -
J gene: TRBJ1-1
CDR3 length: 14
CDR3 DNA: TGCGCCAGCAGCTTGGGGACAGAGAACACTGAAGCTTTCTTT
CDR3 protein: CASSLGTENTEAFF

D gene: -
V gene: TRBV27
clone size: -
J gene: TRBJ2-2
CDR3 length: 17
CDR3 DNA: TGTGCCAGCAGTTTAGGGGTGGGTCGGGGTTACACCGGGGAGCTGTTTTTT
CDR3 protein: CASSLGVGRGYTGELFF

D gene: -
V gene: TRBV6-5
clone size: -
J gene: TRBJ1-4
CDR3 length: 14
CDR3 DNA: TGTGCCAGCAGTTATGGTCAGTCGAATGAAAAACTGTTTTTT
CDR3 protein: CASSYGQSNEKLFF

D gene: TRBD1
V gene: TRBV5-4
clone size: -
J gene: TRBJ1-4
CDR3 length: 15
CDR3 DNA: TGTGCCAGCAGCAAAGCAGGGGGCTCTAATGAAAAACTGTTTTTT
CDR3 protein: CASSKAGGSNEKLFF

D gene: TRBD1
V gene: TRBV6-1
clone size: -
J gene: TRBJ1-2
CDR3 length: 15
CDR3 DNA: TGTGCCAGCAGTGAATCTCCTAGGACAGGGGTCGGCTACACCTTC
CDR3 protein: CASSESPRTGVGYTF

D gene: -
V gene: TRBV4-3
clone size: -
J gene: TRBJ2-1
CDR3 length: 16
CDR3 DNA: TGCGCCAGCAGCCAAGACCCACAGCTAACCTACAATGAGCAGTTCTTC
CDR3 protein: CASSQDPQLTYNEQFF

D gene: -
V gene: TRBV5-1
clone size: -
J gene: TRBJ1-1
CDR3 length: 15
CDR3 DNA: TGCGCCAGCAGCGCAACCCCTCTTGGGAACACTGAAGCTTTCTTT
CDR3 protein: CASSATPLGNTEAFF

D gene: -
V gene: TRBV29-1
clone size: -
J gene: TRBJ2-5
CDR3 length: 13
CDR3 DNA: TGCAGCTTCTCGGGGCGGACACAAGAGACCCAGTACTTC
CDR3 protein: CSFSGRTQETQYF